These 24 T cell receptor beta chains originate from one sample sequenced in a study of T-cell reconstitution after alpha-beta-depleted transplantation in children. Preparation of the TCRbeta library used unique molecular identifiers. TCRdb called the PCR reads again in MiXCR, with one record for every CDR3 protein. The table records approximately 200,000 distinct CDR3 sequences, about 14% of them present only once. The sequenced sample was PBMCs from the stem cell graft donor, obtained from the stem cell graft. Receptors were obtained from a human donor who donated a stem cell graft to a child with acute lymphoblastic leukemia.

The V gene is TRBV10-3, the J gene TRBJ2-5; 11 nucleotides match TRBD2. V lost 4 bases to trimming and J lost 5 bases; unmatched junction nucleotides: 6. CDR1 ENHRY and CDR2 SYGVKD come from the germline V gene. The CDR3 has 15 residues. CDR3 DNA sequence: TGTGCCATCAGTGCACTAGCGGGAGTGGAGGAGACCCAGTACTTC. This encodes CAISALAGVEETQYF.

There are many counts of this clonotype. The rearrangement uses TRBV5-6 and TRBJ2-1; D is unclear. This CDR3 has 11 residues. V lost 0 bases to trimming and J lost 10 bases, with 5 bases between them. The V gene's germline CDR1 is SGHDT and CDR2 YYEEEE. The CDR3 region has the DNA TGTGCCAGCAGCTTGGAGCGAGAGCAGTTCTTC. It codes for CASSLEREQFF.

The rearrangement links TRBV5-1 to TRBJ2-7; tentative D call: TRBD1 (6 bases). Trimming removed 5 bases from V and 0 bases from J, with 15 bases in between. This CDR3 region has 15 residues. Germline loops: CDR1 SGHRS, CDR2 YFSETQ. CDR3: CASSKPGDRSYEQYF. For the CDR3, the DNA is TGCGCCAGCAGTAAACCAGGGGATCGCTCCTACGAGCAGTACTTC.

This clonotype was recorded many times. The CDR3 coding sequence is TGCGCCAGCAGCTTGGCCCCGTCCTACGAGCAGTACTTC. Its protein is CASSLAPSYEQYF. The rearrangement uses TRBV5-1 and TRBJ2-7, with D unclear. The CDR3 totals 13 residues. CDR1 is SGHRS and CDR2 is YFSETQ in the germline V gene. Trimming left V 0 bases short and J 1 base short, with 5 bases between.

This clonotype was found many times. The gene calls are TRBV12-3 or TRBV12-4 and TRBJ2-5; tentatively, D is TRBD2 (6 bases). V shed 6 bases and J shed 5 bases, with 19 bases lying between them. The CDR3 covers 15 residues. The DNA for the CDR3 is TGTGCCAGCAGCCGCCGGGAGAGGGTGGGGGAGACCCAGTACTTC. It translates to CASSRRERVGETQYF.

This clonotype turned up a few times. J is TRBJ2-3 and V is TRBV7-9; 8 bases are a match to TRBD2. The CDR3 runs to 14 residues. CDR1 is SEHNR and CDR2 is FQNEAQ in the germline V gene (reference sequence). Losses at the gene ends were 5 bases for V and 7 bases for J; bases not matched to a gene: 8. CDR3 loop: CASSGTRGSNTQYF. CDR3 bases: TGTGCCAGCAGCGGGACTAGGGGGTCGAATACGCAGTATTTT. The entire variable domain, with the rest obtained from reference TRBV7-9 and TRBJ2-3, is as follows: DTGVSQNPRHKITKRGQNVTFRCDPISEHNRLYWYRQTLGQGPEFLTYFQNEAQLEKSRLLSDRFSAERPKGSFSTLEIQRTEQGDSAMYLCASSGTRGSNTQYFGPGTRLTVL.

J is TRBJ2-1 and V is TRBV7-9, with TRBD1 identical over 7 bases. V was pared by 2 bases and J by 8 bases, with 3 bases of the junction left unmatched. Germline V CDR1 and CDR2: SEHNR, FQNEAQ (reference sequence). This CDR3 comprises 13 residues. The CDR3 loop is CASSLPGQDEQFF. The CDR3 bases are TGTGCCAGCAGCTTACCAGGACAGGATGAGCAGTTCTTC. The complete variable domain, with remaining parts taken from reference TRBV7-9 and TRBJ2-1, reads DTGVSQNPRHKITKRGQNVTFRCDPISEHNRLYWYRQTLGQGPEFLTYFQNEAQLEKSRLLSDRFSAERPKGSFSTLEIQRTEQGDSAMYLCASSLPGQDEQFFGPGTRLTVL.

This clonotype was seen at least ten times. The chain uses TRBV5-1 and TRBJ2-5, with D tentatively TRBD1 or TRBD2 (5 bases each). Trimming pared 3 bases from V and 6 bases from J, leaving 18 bases between. The CDR3 loop spans 15 amino acids. CDR1 SGHRS and CDR2 YFSETQ come from the germline V gene. CDR3 in DNA: TGCGCCAGCAGCTCGGTGGGACCAGCGAGGAAGACCCAGTACTTC. Its translation: CASSSVGPARKTQYF.

V and J are TRBV7-9 and TRBJ1-2; D not resolved. Germline CDR1 is SEHNR and CDR2 is FQNEAQ (reference sequence). The CDR3 runs 14 residues. Trimming cost V 0 bases and J 4 bases, with 9 bases left between them. In DNA form, the CDR3 reads TGTGCCAGCAGCTTAGCGGAAGGGATCTATGGCTACACCTTC. As protein: CASSLAEGIYGYTF.

The rearrangement links TRBV20-1 to TRBJ2-3, with D unclear. Per germline, CDR1 DFQATT and CDR2 SNEGSKA (reference sequence). V dropped 4 bases and J dropped 0 bases, with 11 bases sitting between them. This CDR3 is built from 14 residues. CDR3 amino acids: CSATDRSSTDTQYF. CDR3 bases: TGCAGTGCTACGGACCGATCTAGCACAGATACGCAGTATTTT.

This clonotype has at least ten counts. The chain employs TRBV4-2 and TRBJ2-3, with unresolved D. CDR3 length: 13 amino acids. Trimming removed 0 bases at V and 7 bases at J, with 8 bases between. CDR1 and CDR2 (germline): LGHNA, YNFKEQ. In DNA form, the CDR3 reads TGTGCCAGCAGCCAAGATGGACGTAATACGCAGTATTTT. Translation: CASSQDGRNTQYF.

This clonotype has a count of ten or more. The gene calls are TRBV4-1 and TRBJ2-1; possible D gene TRBD1, 6 bases. The CDR3 is made up of 15 amino acids. Trimming cost V 1 base and J 5 bases, with 12 bases left between them. Germline loops: CDR1 MGHRA, CDR2 YSYEKL. The CDR3 DNA follows: TGCGCCAGCAGCCAAGGTTCAGGGGAAAACAATGAGCAGTTCTTC. Encoded protein: CASSQGSGENNEQFF.

This clonotype was found many times. This chain connects TRBV12-3 or TRBV12-4 to TRBJ1-1; TRBD1 agrees at 11 bases. The CDR3 spans 15 residues. Trimming at V came to 6 bases and at J to 0 bases, leaving 3 bases not matched to a gene. CDR3 bases: TGTGCCAGCAGCGGACAGGGGGCCCTGAACACTGAAGCTTTCTTT. It yields the protein CASSGQGALNTEAFF.

In this sample, this clonotype turned up many times. This sequence joins TRBV7-9 and TRBJ2-3; 10 bases align to TRBD2. The CDR3 has 16 amino acids. Germline loops: CDR1 SEHNR, CDR2 FQNEAQ (reference sequence). Trimming cost V 5 bases and J 3 bases; bases outside gene matches: 8. The CDR3 spells CASSGTGLALTDTQYF. The CDR3 coding sequence is TGTGCCAGCAGCGGGACGGGACTAGCGTTAACAGATACGCAGTATTTT.

Written as DNA, the CDR3 is TGTGCCAGCAGTTTAGGGAGGGGTGGGGACAATGAGCAGTTCTTC. Amino acid sequence: CASSLGRGGDNEQFF. The gene calls are TRBV28 and TRBJ2-1; 7 nucleotides line up with TRBD2. Looked up from germline, CDR1 is MDHEN and CDR2 is SYDVKM. The CDR3 length is 15 residues. V dropped 2 bases and J dropped 5; count of bases not matched to a gene: 6.

CDR3 DNA sequence: TGTGCCAGCGGGACAGGTGACTACGAGCAGTACTTC. Its translation is CASGTGDYEQYF. This chain uses TRBV6-6 with TRBJ2-7, with 8 bases identical to TRBD1. The V segment lost 8 bases and the J segment 3 bases; nucleotides outside the gene matches: 3. The germline CDR1 and CDR2 sequences are MNHNY and SVGAGI (reference sequence). The CDR3 loop spans 12 amino acids.

This clonotype was counted many times. The gene calls are TRBV20-1 and TRBJ2-1, with unresolved D. CDR1 DFQATT and CDR2 SNEGSKA come from the germline V gene (reference sequence). V lost 5 bases and J 9 bases, leaving 17 bases between the germline ends. CDR3 size: 13 residues. CDR3 protein: CSASHPEVLEQFF. The CDR3 DNA sequence: TGCAGTGCTTCTCATCCTGAAGTTCTTGAGCAGTTCTTC.

This clonotype was observed many times. The rearrangement joins TRBV7-2 to TRBJ2-3; 7 bases line up with TRBD1. Germline-derived CDR1 and CDR2 are SGHTA and FQGNSA. The J segment lost 1 base and the V segment lost 4 bases, leaving 11 bases of the junction unmatched. The CDR3 spans 17 residues. This CDR3 reads CASSYPTGWMGTDTQYF. The CDR3 nucleotides are TGTGCCAGCAGCTACCCGACAGGGTGGATGGGCACAGATACGCAGTATTTT.

As to this clonotype: It is unclear where the CDR3 begins or ends on the DNA, so no DNA is shown, and the CDR3 is as TCRdb lists it. V usage is TRBV5-4 and J usage is TRBJ2-7; the DNA was not compared with TRBD1, the D call given in the table. The length of the CDR3 is 15 amino acids, counting both ends. Germline CDR1 and CDR2: SGHNT and YYREEE (reference sequence). CDR3 sequence reads: CASSLVGFGPGEQYF.

The rearrangement links TRBV7-1 to TRBJ2-2; no firm D call. TRBV7-1 is designated an ORF whose function remains uncertain. Deletions cut 3 bases from V and 3 bases from J, with 17 bases between. The CDR3 is 17 residues long. In DNA, the CDR3 is TGTGCCAGCAGCTCCGGTAGCCAGAGGCTTTACACCGGGGAGCTGTTTTTT. Residues: CASSSGSQRLYTGELFF.

This clonotype has more than one count but fewer than ten. This chain uses TRBV3-1 with TRBJ2-2; D unresolved. CDR1 and CDR2 (germline): LGHDT, YNNKEL (reference sequence). V lost 1 base, J lost 6 bases, and 9 bases lay in between. There are 14 residues in the CDR3. The CDR3 reads CASSQVVGSGELFF. The CDR3 coding sequence is TGTGCCAGCAGCCAAGTCGTCGGGTCCGGGGAGCTGTTTTTT.

This clonotype came up many times. The gene calls are TRBV5-1 and TRBJ2-2, with D unresolved. Trimming took 2 bases from V and 1 from J, leaving 9 bases between them. Germline V gives CDR1 SGHRS, CDR2 YFSETQ. The CDR3 consists of 15 residues. This CDR3 is CASSFELVNTGELFF. Written as DNA, the CDR3 is TGCGCCAGCAGCTTCGAGCTAGTGAACACCGGGGAGCTGTTTTTT. Supplemented by reference TRBV5-1 and TRBJ2-2, the full variable domain reads KAGVTQTPRYLIKTRGQQVTLSCSPISGHRSVSWYQQTPGQGLQFLFEYFSETQRNKGNFPGRFSGRQFSNSRSEMNVSTLELGDSALYLCASSFELVNTGELFFGEGSRLTVL.

Ten or more counts support this clonotype. This chain connects TRBV7-8 to TRBJ2-7; the match to TRBD2 covers 9 bases. After removal of 4 bases from V and 6 bases from J, the junction contained 7 bases not matched to a gene. Germline CDR1 and CDR2: SGHVS and FQNEAQ. The CDR3 sequence is 14 residues long. CDR3 sequence: CASSSIAGVPEQYF. In DNA, the CDR3 is TGTGCCAGCAGCTCAATAGCGGGAGTCCCCGAGCAGTACTTC.

The genes are TRBV5-4 and TRBJ2-1; 13 bases align to TRBD2. The CDR3 has 21 amino acids. CDR1 is SGHNT, CDR2 YYREEE, per germline (reference sequence). V lost 2 bases to trimming and J lost 5 bases; unmatched junction nucleotides: 19. In nucleotides, the CDR3 is TGTGCCAGCAGCTTTGTCGCGGGATACCTACTAGCGGGAGGGCCGGACAATGAGCAGTTCTTC. Translation: CASSFVAGYLLAGGPDNEQFF.